The clone carrying this T cell receptor (beta chain) has ten or more counts. Its antigen is not identified. Trimming took 2 bases from V and 0 from J, leaving 8 bases between them. This CDR3 spans 14 amino acids. CDR1 and CDR2 from the germline V gene are SQVTM and ANQGSEA. Arm-PCR of CDR3 regions and iRepertoire HTBI primers were the basis on which TCR beta libraries were built. TCRdb processed the multiplex PCR reads anew with MiXCR; each CDR3 protein has one entry. The table includes about 500,000 distinct CDR3 sequences, about 11% detected once. The data belong to a study of regulatory T cells in long-lasting Graves disease. Findings of the study overall: Persistent disease was characterized by preferential usage of TRBV28, TRBJ1-2 and TRBJ2-5.

Sample time point: newly diagnosed GD, antithyroid drugs for less than 3 months. Generation of the TCR library employed RNA extracted from PBMCs. Patients came from an endocrinology department in Xi'an, China. These same data were also listed under a study on T cells in Graves' hyperthyroidism and ophthalmopathy. From that paper: On the basis of clinical symptoms, serum thyroxine and TRAb, thyroid ultrasound and orbital computed tomography, diagnoses were made. During a first-round RT-PCR of the TCR CDR3, the HTBI primer set was used.

The origin of this receptor is a woman aged 25 to 39 with Graves disease. The specimen was peripheral blood mononuclear cells (PBMCs), collected at new diagnosis, from a patient treated with antithyroid drugs. V and J are TRBV29-1 and TRBJ1-5; D ambiguous. CDR3 bases: TGCAGCGTTGAATGGGCGCCTAGCAATCAGCCCCAGCATTTT. Protein: CSVEWAPSNQPQHF.